This T cell receptor (beta chain) was obtained from a study of T cells in Graves' hyperthyroidism and ophthalmopathy. Graves' hyperthyroidism qualified as stable when ophthalmopathy did not progress within 18 months. Each 10 ml fresh peripheral blood draw supplied the PBMCs. The V and J ends lost 8 bases and 8 bases, in that order; junction bases with no gene match: 15. The CDR3 runs 14 residues. Looked up from germline, CDR1 is SQVTM and CDR2 is ANQGSEA. This clonotype has just a few counts. What was amplified from RNA transcripts were TCR beta CDR3 regions. Using the HTBI primer set, a first-round RT-PCR was run on the TCR CDR3. In TCRdb, the multiplex PCR reads were re-called with MiXCR into one record per CDR3 protein. The data contain hundreds of thousands of distinct CDR3 sequences, 35% of them singletons.

V is TRBV29-1 and J is TRBJ1-2, with TRBD1 matching 9 bases. Sequenced material: blood. The clonotype was recovered from a middle-aged woman with Graves' hyperthyroidism. CDR3 in amino acids: CSSTPGQGAGGYTF. CDR3 coding DNA: TGCAGCTCGACGCCGGGACAGGGAGCGGGGGGCTACACCTTC.